This TCR beta chain originates from a study of siplizumab effects on memory and regulatory T cells. The CDR3 spans 14 residues. Germline assignment: CDR1 ENHRY and CDR2 SYGVKD. Trimming removed 0 bases at V and 4 bases at J, with 8 bases between. A 37°C coculture lasting less than 7 days was applied to the mixed lymphocyte reaction cells. Measured with immunoSEQ multiplex PCR; TCRdb has only the in-frame clones, and not every one. The table includes under 20,000 clones, over 45% detected once. A remark on this clone: Antigen specificity is unknown.

This TCR came from a human donor in good health; the cells came from an allogeneic mixed lymphocyte reaction. The sequencing sample was made of CFSE-low (dividing) CD4+ T cells sorted from an allogeneic mixed lymphocyte reaction. This rearrangement joins TRBV10-3 to TRBJ2-3, with a tentative D call TRBD2 (5 bases). CDR3 DNA sequence: TGTGCCATCAGTGAGTCGGGGAGCCCAGATACGCAGTATTTT. Encoded protein: CAISESGSPDTQYF.